This T cell receptor beta chain was identified in a study of spatial heterogeneity in lung cancer. Whole-study context: Where present, follow-up PBMC were sequenced a median of roughly 26 months after resection.

Documented time point: blood at routine non-recurrence follow-up after resection. The study sequenced unsorted whole RNA from tumor, nontumor lung or frozen PBMC. The germline gives CDR1 LGHDT, CDR2 YNNKEL (reference sequence). The CDR3 has 17 amino acids. Deletions cut 2 bases from V and 7 bases from J, with 20 bases between. In this sample, this clonotype turned up a few times. TCRdb recomputed calls from the 5' RACE reads with MiXCR, one row per CDR3 protein. Of about 120,000 distinct CDR3 sequences listed, roughly 10% are singletons. The V and J genes are TRBV3-1 and TRBJ2-2, with a possible D match to TRBD2 (6 bases). The sequencing here drew on PBMCs, taken at follow-up. The sequence was collected from a female donor with early-stage non-small cell lung cancer. CDR3 residues: CASSQKRGALAGGELFF. The CDR3 bases are TGTGCCAGCAGCCAAAAGAGAGGGGCACTAGCAGGCGGGGAGCTGTTTTTT.